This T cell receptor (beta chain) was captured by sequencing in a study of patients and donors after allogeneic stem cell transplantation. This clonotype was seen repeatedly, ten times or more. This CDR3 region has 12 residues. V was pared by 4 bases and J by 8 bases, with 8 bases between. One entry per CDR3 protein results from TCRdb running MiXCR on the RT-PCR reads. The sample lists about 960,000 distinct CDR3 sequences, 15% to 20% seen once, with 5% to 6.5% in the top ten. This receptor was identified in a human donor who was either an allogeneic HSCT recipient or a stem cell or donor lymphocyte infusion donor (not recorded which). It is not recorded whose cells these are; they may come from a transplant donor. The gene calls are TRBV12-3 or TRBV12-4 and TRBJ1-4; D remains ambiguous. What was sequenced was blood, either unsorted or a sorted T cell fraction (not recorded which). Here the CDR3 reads CASSSLGEKLFF. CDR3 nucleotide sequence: TGTGCCAGCAGTTCCTTAGGGGAAAAACTGTTTTTT.